The next 16 T cell receptor beta chains were all read from a single sample in a study of glioma-infiltrating T cells. Using RNA template, CDR3s of TCR alpha and beta were amplified with iRepertoire arm-PCR. MiXCR, applied by TCRdb to the multiplex PCR reads, yields one record per CDR3 protein. The repertoire holds a few hundred thousand distinct CDR3 sequences, less than 50% seen once, with 12% in the top ten. Sequenced input: glioma tissue, nonneoplastic brain tissue, or PBMCs (not recorded which). The origin of the receptors is a human donor with low-grade glioma or glioblastoma, undergoing nonglioma brain surgery, or in good health (not recorded which).

This chain uses TRBV19 with TRBJ2-1; tentatively, D is TRBD1 or TRBD2 (5 bases each). Trimming removed 0 bases from V and 3 bases from J, with 12 bases in between. The CDR3 has 16 residues. CDR1 and CDR2 (germline): LNHDA, SQIVND (reference sequence). The CDR3 DNA is TGTGCCAGTAGTATAGATCATTTGAGGGGCTACAATGAGCAGTTCTTC. It yields the protein CASSIDHLRGYNEQFF. Full variable domain (outside the CDR3, taken from reference TRBV19 and TRBJ2-1): DGGITQSPKYLFRKEGQNVTLSCEQNLNHDAMYWYRQDPGQGLRLIYYSQIVNDFQKGDIAEGYSVSREKKESFPLTVTSAQKNPTAFYLCASSIDHLRGYNEQFFGPGTRLTVL.

This clonotype was found a few times. This chain joins TRBV20-1 and TRBJ2-1; 8 bases map to TRBD2. The J segment lost 0 bases and the V segment lost 7 bases, leaving 11 bases of the junction unmatched. Looked up from germline, CDR1 is DFQATT and CDR2 is SNEGSKA (reference sequence). CDR3 length: 16 residues. DNA of the CDR3: TGCAGTGTTACAGCGGGAGTCTCAGCCTCCTACAATGAGCAGTTCTTC. Translated, it gives CSVTAGVSASYNEQFF.

The chain carries TRBV12-3 or TRBV12-4 and TRBJ1-6; unclear D gene. V was shortened by 3 bases and J by 10 bases, with 7 bases between the two germline ends. This CDR3 region has 12 residues. As DNA, the CDR3 is TGTGCCAGCAGTTTTCGGGTGTCACCCCTCCACTTT. Amino acids: CASSFRVSPLHF.

The chain couples TRBV7-9 to TRBJ2-1, with no clear D. V was shortened by 1 base and J by 7 bases, with 14 bases between the two germline ends. This CDR3 comprises 15 residues. Germline CDR1 reads SEHNR; CDR2 reads FQNEAQ (reference sequence). The CDR3 loop is CASSLVSPPLNEQFF. The CDR3 DNA reads TGTGCCAGCAGCTTAGTCTCGCCCCCTCTTAATGAGCAGTTCTTC.

The table lists this clonotype with a few counts. The rearrangement uses TRBV19 and TRBJ2-5; D is possibly TRBD1 (5 bases). Trimming removed 6 bases at V and 0 bases at J, with 11 bases between. Germline V gene lookup returns CDR1 LNHDA and CDR2 SQIVND (reference sequence). CDR3 length equals 14 residues. The CDR3 spells CASSSNRYQETQYF. The CDR3, as DNA: TGTGCCAGTAGCAGTAACAGGTACCAAGAGACCCAGTACTTC. Full variable domain (outside the CDR3, taken from reference TRBV19 and TRBJ2-5): DGGITQSPKYLFRKEGQNVTLSCEQNLNHDAMYWYRQDPGQGLRLIYYSQIVNDFQKGDIAEGYSVSREKKESFPLTVTSAQKNPTAFYLCASSSNRYQETQYFGPGTRLLVL.

The count of this clonotype is one. The V and J genes are TRBV29-1 and TRBJ2-1, with 7 bases lining up with TRBD1. Trimming cost V 1 base and J 5 bases; bases outside gene matches: 8. This CDR3 comprises 15 residues. Germline V gives CDR1 SQVTM, CDR2 ANQGSEA. CDR3: CSVEVRGGIHNEQFF. As DNA, the CDR3 is TGCAGCGTTGAAGTTCGAGGGGGCATCCACAATGAGCAGTTCTTC.

This clonotype was detected a few times. The chain uses TRBV7-9 and TRBJ2-3; 7 bases agree with TRBD1. The trim removed 5 bases at V and 2 bases at J, leaving 10 bases unmatched. Germline CDR1 and CDR2: SEHNR and FQNEAQ (reference sequence). There are 16 residues in the CDR3. The CDR3 DNA is TGTGCCAGCAGCCCCCGAGGGGGCCGTACCACAGATACGCAGTATTTT. Its protein product is CASSPRGGRTTDTQYF.

The chain employs TRBV25-1 and TRBJ2-1; TRBD1 aligns across 7 bases. The CDR3 consists of 16 residues. From germline, CDR1 is MGHDK and CDR2 SYGVNS. J lost 5 bases, V lost 2 bases, and 9 bases had no gene match. CDR3 DNA sequence: TGTGCCAGCAGTGAAACTCCGGGACAGTATCACAATGAGCAGTTCTTC. Translating it yields CASSETPGQYHNEQFF.

The chain carries TRBV4-3 and TRBJ1-6; D remains unclear. The ends were cut back, 2 bases at V and 6 bases at J, with 8 bases in the middle. The CDR3 totals 14 residues. The germline gives CDR1 LGHNA, CDR2 YSLEER. The CDR3 sequence is CASSQIGSNSPLHF. CDR3 coding DNA: TGCGCCAGCAGCCAAATAGGGAGTAATTCACCCCTCCACTTT.

The chain employs TRBV15 and TRBJ2-7; TRBD2 aligns across 13 bases. V was pared by 5 bases and J by 2 bases, with 6 bases of the junction left unmatched. The germline V gene has CDR1 LNHNV and CDR2 YYDKDF (reference sequence). This CDR3 is built from 16 residues. DNA for the CDR3: TGTGCCACCAGCGGCTCCGGGACTAGCGGGACCTACGAGCAGTACTTC. It is translated as CATSGSGTSGTYEQYF.

Concerning this clonotype itself: A much larger clone sits a single nucleotide away, making a read error possible. The chain combines TRBV28 with TRBJ2-3; 12 bases agree with TRBD2. Trimming at V came to 0 bases and at J to 4 bases, leaving 8 bases not matched to a gene. Per germline, CDR1 MDHEN and CDR2 SYDVKM. This CDR3 region has 18 residues. Here the CDR3 DNA reads TGTGCCAGCAGTTTATGGGGACTAGCGGGCAGGAGCGCAGATACGCAGTATTTT. Translation: CASSLWGLAGRSADTQYF.

The chain uses TRBV7-9 and TRBJ2-1, with 11 bases fitting TRBD2. The CDR3 contains 16 residues. After removal of 3 bases from V and 9 bases from J, the junction contained 10 bases not matched to a gene. The V gene's germline CDR1 is SEHNR and CDR2 FQNEAQ (reference sequence). CDR3 amino acids: CASSFYGTSGDGEQFF. The CDR3 DNA follows: TGTGCCAGCAGCTTTTACGGGACTAGCGGCGATGGTGAGCAGTTCTTC.

This sequence joins TRBV2 and TRBJ2-5; D call uncertain. There are 16 residues in the CDR3. Germline CDR1 is SNHLY and CDR2 is FYNNEI. The V end lost 0 bases, the J end lost 1 base, and 12 bases lay between the germline ends. Written as DNA, the CDR3 is TGTGCCAGCAGTGAAGCGCTTCAGGCTTCCCAAGAGACCCAGTACTTC. Protein sequence: CASSEALQASQETQYF.

This clonotype was observed a handful of times. V usage is TRBV10-3 and J usage is TRBJ2-5; tentatively, D is TRBD1 (6 bases). Trimming stripped 3 bases from V and 5 bases from J, with 10 bases between. This CDR3 comprises 13 residues. Looked up from germline, CDR1 is ENHRY and CDR2 is SYGVKD. CDR3 in amino acids: CAISDWGLETQYF. The CDR3 DNA sequence: TGTGCCATCAGTGACTGGGGGCTGGAGACCCAGTACTTC.

This rearrangement joins TRBV6-4 to TRBJ2-1; 7 positions agree with TRBD2. CDR3 length: 15 residues. Unmatched junction bases numbered 11, after V lost 2 bases and J lost 10 bases. Germline-derived CDR1 and CDR2 are MRHNA and SNTAGT. This CDR3 is CASSDPLLAGEEQFF. The CDR3, as DNA: TGTGCCAGCAGTGACCCTCTTTTAGCGGGCGAGGAGCAGTTCTTC.

About this clonotype itself: This may arise from a read error, as a much more abundant clone is one base away. V usage is TRBV25-1 and J usage is TRBJ1-2; D call uncertain. The V end lost 3 bases, the J end lost 8 bases, and 10 bases lay between the germline ends. Germline V gene lookup returns CDR1 MGHDK and CDR2 SYGVNS. This CDR3 is 12 amino acids long. The CDR3 DNA reads TGTGCCAGCAGTGAGAACAGTGTCGGCTACACCTTC. It translates to CASSENSVGYTF.